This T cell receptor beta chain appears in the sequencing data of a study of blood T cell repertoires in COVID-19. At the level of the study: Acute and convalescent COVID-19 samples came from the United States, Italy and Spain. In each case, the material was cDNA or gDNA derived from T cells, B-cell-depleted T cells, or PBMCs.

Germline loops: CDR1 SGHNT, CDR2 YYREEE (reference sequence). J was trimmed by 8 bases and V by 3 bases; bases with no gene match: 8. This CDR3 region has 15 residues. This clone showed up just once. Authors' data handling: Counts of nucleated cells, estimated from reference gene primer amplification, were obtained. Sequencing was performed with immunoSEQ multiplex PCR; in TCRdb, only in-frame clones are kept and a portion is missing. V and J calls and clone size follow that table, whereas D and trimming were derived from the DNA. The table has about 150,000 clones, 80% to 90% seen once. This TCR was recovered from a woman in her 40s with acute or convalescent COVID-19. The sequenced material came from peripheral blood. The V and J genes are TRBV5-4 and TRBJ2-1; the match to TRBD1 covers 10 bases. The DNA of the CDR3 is TGTGCCAGCAGCTCCGGGACAGGGGTTTTCGATGAGCAGTTCTTC. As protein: CASSSGTGVFDEQFF.